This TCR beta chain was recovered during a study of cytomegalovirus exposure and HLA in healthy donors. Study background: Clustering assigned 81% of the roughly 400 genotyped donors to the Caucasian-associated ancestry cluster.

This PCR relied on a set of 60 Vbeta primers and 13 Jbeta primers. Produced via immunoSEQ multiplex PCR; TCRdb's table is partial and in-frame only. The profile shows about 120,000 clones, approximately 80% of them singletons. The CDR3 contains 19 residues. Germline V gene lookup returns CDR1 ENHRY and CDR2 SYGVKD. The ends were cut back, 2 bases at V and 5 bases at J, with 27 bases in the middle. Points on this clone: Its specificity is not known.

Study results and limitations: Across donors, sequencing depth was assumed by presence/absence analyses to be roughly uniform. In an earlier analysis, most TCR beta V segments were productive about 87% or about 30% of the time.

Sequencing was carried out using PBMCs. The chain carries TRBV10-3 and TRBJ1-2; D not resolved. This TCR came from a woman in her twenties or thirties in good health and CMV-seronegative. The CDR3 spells CAISETTSAGGLGRYGYTF. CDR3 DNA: TGTGCCATCAGTGAGACTACATCGGCGGGTGGGTTGGGTCGGTATGGCTACACCTTC.